The 19 T cell receptor beta chains in this list originate from one sample, sequenced in a study of cytomegalovirus exposure and HLA in healthy donors. PCR involved 60 Vbeta and 13 Jbeta primers. Using immunoSEQ multiplex PCR, the repertoire was profiled, and TCRdb retains in-frame clones only, with some absent. Seen here are about 180,000 clones, about three quarters observed once, and the top ten hold around 1.5%. Sequenced sample: PBMCs. Receptors originate from a man between 18 and 29 years old in good health and CMV-seronegative.

CDR3 region: CASSHGWEAFF. The CDR3 bases are TGCGCCAGCAGCCACGGGTGGGAAGCTTTCTTT. The chain links TRBV5-1 to TRBJ1-1; D remains unclear. Trimming left V 4 bases short and J 8 bases short, with 9 bases between. CDR1 is SGHRS and CDR2 is YFSETQ in the germline V gene. CDR3 length: 11 amino acids. Together with reference TRBV5-1 and TRBJ1-1, the CDR3 gives the full variable domain: KAGVTQTPRYLIKTRGQQVTLSCSPISGHRSVSWYQQTPGQGLQFLFEYFSETQRNKGNFPGRFSGRQFSNSRSEMNVSTLELGDSALYLCASSHGWEAFFGQGTRLTVV.

The CDR3 sequence: CASSYVCRGMRSNEKLFF. The CDR3 DNA is TGTGCCAGCAGTTATGTTTGCAGGGGTATGCGATCTAATGAAAAACTGTTTTTT. V is TRBV6-9 and J is TRBJ1-4; possible D gene TRBD1, 6 bases. The CDR3 length is 18 residues. Germline lookup yields CDR1 MNHGY and CDR2 SVAAGI. Trimming took 2 bases from V and 3 from J, leaving 19 bases between them.

The V call is TRBV5-3, the J call TRBJ2-5; 7 bases line up with TRBD2. TRBV5-3 has ORF status, its function being uncertain. This CDR3 contains 14 residues. With 4 bases clipped from V and 2 bases from J, the junction kept 5 bases outside the gene matches. The CDR3, as DNA: TGTGCCAGAAGCGCCGTGGGGGGGCAAGAGACCCAGTACTTC. Translation gives CARSAVGGQETQYF.

This chain links TRBV7-9 with TRBJ2-1; TRBD2 might be the D (6 bases). Trimming left V 5 bases short and J 7 bases short, with 18 bases between. The germline CDR1 and CDR2 sequences are SEHNR and FQNEAQ (reference sequence). CDR3 length equals 15 residues. The CDR3 DNA sequence: TGTGCCAGCAGCCCCCCCGGGGGAGCGCGGAATGAGCAGTTCTTC. It encodes CASSPPGGARNEQFF.

The genes are TRBV7-9 and TRBJ1-2, with TRBD1 as a possible D gene (6 bases). CDR1 is SEHNR and CDR2 is FQNEAQ in the germline V gene (reference sequence). This CDR3 region has 15 residues. Trimming took off 4 bases at V and 4 bases at J, with 16 bases between the two ends. The chain's CDR3 is CASSSHREGGYGYTF. The CDR3 region has the DNA TGTGCCAGCAGCTCTCACAGGGAGGGTGGCTATGGCTACACCTTC.

The table lists this clone with a count of one. The chain uses TRBV7-2 and TRBJ2-7, with 12 bases identical to TRBD2. From germline, CDR1 is SGHTA and CDR2 FQGNSA. J lost 3 bases, V lost 5 bases, and 2 bases had no gene match. The CDR3 runs to 14 residues. The CDR3 DNA sequence: TGTGCCAGCAGCATGGGACTAGCGGGCTACGAGCAGTACTTC. This translates into CASSMGLAGYEQYF.

The chain couples TRBV6-1 to TRBJ1-3; possible D gene TRBD1, 6 bases. Germline CDR1 MNHNS, CDR2 SASEGT. This CDR3 spans 14 amino acids. V shed 6 bases and J shed 4 bases, with 13 bases lying between them. The CDR3 here is CASRSGATGNTIYF. The DNA for the CDR3 is TGTGCCAGCAGATCAGGGGCGACAGGAAACACCATATATTTT.

The gene calls are TRBV7-2 and TRBJ2-2, with D perhaps TRBD1 (6 bases). Germline assignment: CDR1 SGHTA and CDR2 FQGNSA. The CDR3 length is 17 residues. The germline V and J ends were trimmed by 3 bases and 0 bases, with 14 bases remaining between them. The DNA of the CDR3 is TGTGCCAGCAGCTTCGTGGGGACACCCTCGAACACCGGGGAGCTGTTTTTT. Protein: CASSFVGTPSNTGELFF.

The chain links TRBV13 to TRBJ2-5; 11 nucleotides match TRBD1. Trimming cost V 3 bases and J 4 bases; bases outside gene matches: 4. Germline V gene lookup returns CDR1 PRHDT and CDR2 FYEKMQ (reference sequence). The CDR3 totals 15 residues. Here the CDR3 DNA reads TGTGCCAGCAGCTTCCGGACAGGGGGCGCAGAGACCCAGTACTTC. Its translation is CASSFRTGGAETQYF.

This clone was counted a single time. DNA for the CDR3: TGTGCTAGTGGGAAGGACAGTTACTATGGCTACACCTTC. This sequence encodes CASGKDSYYGYTF. J is TRBJ1-2 and V is TRBV12-5; TRBD1 might be the D (6 bases). Trimming shortened V by 6 bases and J by 3 bases, and 11 bases separated the two germline ends. Germline V gives CDR1 LGHNT, CDR2 FRNRAP. The CDR3 is 13 amino acids.

CDR3 DNA: TGTGCCAGCAGTGAACATGGCAATCAGCCCCAGCATTTT. Protein product: CASSEHGNQPQHF. The chain has TRBV6-1 and TRBJ1-5; D unresolved. Trimming removed 2 bases from V and 2 bases from J, with 4 bases in between. The CDR3 consists of 13 residues. Germline V CDR1 and CDR2: MNHNS, SASEGT.

The J gene is TRBJ2-7, the V gene TRBV4-1; 7 bases fit TRBD2. The CDR3 sequence is 16 residues long. Germline assignment: CDR1 MGHRA and CDR2 YSYEKL. V was clipped by 4 bases and J by 3 bases; unmatched bases: 12. The CDR3: CASSLGPGGLGYEQYF. The CDR3 coding sequence is TGCGCCAGCAGCCTGGGACCAGGAGGACTAGGCTACGAGCAGTACTTC.

This clone has just a few counts. This sequence joins TRBV11-3 and TRBJ2-7; 10 bases are a match to TRBD1. V gave up 4 bases and J gave up 0 bases; unmatched junction bases: 9. The CDR3 length is 17 residues. The germline V gene encodes CDR1 SGHNT and CDR2 YENEEA. This CDR3 reads CASSSRRGQGFSYEQYF. CDR3 DNA: TGTGCCAGCAGCTCTCGGCGGGGACAGGGGTTCTCCTACGAGCAGTACTTC.

The rearrangement uses TRBV28 and TRBJ1-1, with TRBD1 matching 8 bases. Trimming removed 2 bases from V and 6 bases from J; junction bases left unmatched: 5. Germline CDR1 MDHEN, CDR2 SYDVKM. This CDR3 contains 14 residues. This chain's CDR3 is CASSLVQGASEAFF. DNA for the CDR3: TGTGCCAGCAGTTTAGTCCAGGGGGCCTCTGAAGCTTTCTTT.

In its sample, this clone was seen a few times. V usage is TRBV4-2 and J usage is TRBJ2-7; 12 bases fit TRBD2. The germline V gene encodes CDR1 LGHNA and CDR2 YNFKEQ. The CDR3 sequence is 15 residues long. With V trimmed by 2 bases and J by 1 base, 0 bases remained unmatched. Written as DNA, the CDR3 is TGTGCCAGCAGCCAAACTAGCGGGGGGTCCTACGAGCAGTACTTC. As protein: CASSQTSGGSYEQYF.

The chain employs TRBV5-6 and TRBJ2-1, with 9 bases identical to TRBD2. Germline V gives CDR1 SGHDT, CDR2 YYEEEE. There are 16 residues in the CDR3. V dropped 0 bases and J dropped 2; count of bases not matched to a gene: 3. CDR3 region: CASSLDGTSTYNEQFF. The DNA of the CDR3 is TGTGCCAGCAGCTTGGACGGGACTAGCACCTACAATGAGCAGTTCTTC.

The V gene is TRBV15, the J gene TRBJ1-1, with D perhaps TRBD1 (6 bases). The CDR3 length is 14 residues. Germline V gene data show CDR1 as LNHNV and CDR2 as YYDKDF (reference sequence). V was cut by 0 bases and J by 9 bases, with 14 bases left in between. The CDR3 region is CATSRDERGSKAFF. CDR3 coding DNA: TGTGCCACCAGCAGAGATGAGAGGGGGAGTAAAGCTTTCTTT.

The gene calls are TRBV7-9 and TRBJ2-1; TRBD1 agrees at 7 bases. Germline CDR1 and CDR2: SEHNR and FQNEAQ (reference sequence). The CDR3 spans 15 residues. Losses at the gene ends were 5 bases for V and 0 bases for J; bases not matched to a gene: 4. CDR3 amino acids: CASSARGSSYNEQFF. CDR3 in DNA: TGTGCCAGCAGCGCCAGGGGGAGCTCCTACAATGAGCAGTTCTTC. Full variable domain (remainder filled in from reference TRBV7-9 and TRBJ2-1): DTGVSQNPRHKITKRGQNVTFRCDPISEHNRLYWYRQTLGQGPEFLTYFQNEAQLEKSRLLSDRFSAERPKGSFSTLEIQRTEQGDSAMYLCASSARGSSYNEQFFGPGTRLTVL.

The rearrangement links TRBV2 to TRBJ2-2; 9 nucleotides line up with TRBD1. Per germline, CDR1 SNHLY and CDR2 FYNNEI. This CDR3 comprises 14 residues. The V and J ends lost 6 bases and 6 bases, in that order; junction bases with no gene match: 5. The CDR3 DNA reads TGTGCCAGCAGGGGACAGGGTAGTGCCGGGGAGCTGTTTTTT. Translated: CASRGQGSAGELFF.